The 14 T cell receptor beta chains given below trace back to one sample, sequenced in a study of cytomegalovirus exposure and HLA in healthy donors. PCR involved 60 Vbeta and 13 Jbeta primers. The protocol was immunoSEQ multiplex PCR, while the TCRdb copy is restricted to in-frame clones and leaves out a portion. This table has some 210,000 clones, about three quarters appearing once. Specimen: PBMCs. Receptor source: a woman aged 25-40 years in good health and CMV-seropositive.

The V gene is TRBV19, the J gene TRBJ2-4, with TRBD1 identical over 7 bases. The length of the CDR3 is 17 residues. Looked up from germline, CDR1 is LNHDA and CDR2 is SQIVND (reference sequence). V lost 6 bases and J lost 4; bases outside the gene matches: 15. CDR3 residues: CASRGTAGSVTKNIQYF. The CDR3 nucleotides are TGTGCCAGTAGGGGGACAGCCGGGTCCGTAACTAAAAACATTCAGTACTTC.

The CDR3 sequence: CASSFGGATTGELFF. Here the CDR3 DNA reads TGTGCCAGCAGTTTCGGCGGGGCTACCACCGGGGAGCTGTTTTTT. The gene calls are TRBV28 and TRBJ2-2, with D perhaps TRBD2 (6 bases). Trimming took off 3 bases at V and 4 bases at J, with 12 bases between the two ends. CDR3 length: 15 residues. From germline, CDR1 is MDHEN and CDR2 SYDVKM.

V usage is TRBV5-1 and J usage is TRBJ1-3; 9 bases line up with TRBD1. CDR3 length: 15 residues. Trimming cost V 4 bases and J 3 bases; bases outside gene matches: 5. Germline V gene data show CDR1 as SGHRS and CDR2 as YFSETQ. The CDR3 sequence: CASSLGQGIGNTIYF. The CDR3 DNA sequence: TGCGCCAGCAGCCTCGGACAGGGGATTGGAAACACCATATATTTT.

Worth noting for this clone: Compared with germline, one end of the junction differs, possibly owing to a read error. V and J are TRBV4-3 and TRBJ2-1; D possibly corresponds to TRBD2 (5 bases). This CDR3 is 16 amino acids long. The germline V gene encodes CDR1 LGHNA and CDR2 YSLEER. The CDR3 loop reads CASSLTRTGSFNEQFF. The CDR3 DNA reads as TGCGCCAGCAGCCTTACTAGAACGGGATCCTTCAATGAGCAGTTCTTC.

This chain's CDR3 is CASSLGRADYNEQFF. Written as DNA, the CDR3 is TGTGCCAGCAGCTTAGGCAGGGCGGATTACAATGAGCAGTTCTTC. The V gene is TRBV7-3, the J gene TRBJ2-1, with D possibly TRBD1 on 5 matching bases. Germline values: CDR1 SGHTA, CDR2 FQGTGA. The ends were cut back, 2 bases at V and 4 bases at J, with 12 bases in the middle. The CDR3 contains 15 residues. The full variable domain, completed using reference TRBV7-3 and TRBJ2-1, is GAGVSQTPSNKVTEKGKYVELRCDPISGHTALYWYRQSLGQGPEFLIYFQGTGAADDSGLPNDRFFAVRPEGSVSTLKIQRTERGDSAVYLCASSLGRADYNEQFFGPGTRLTVL.

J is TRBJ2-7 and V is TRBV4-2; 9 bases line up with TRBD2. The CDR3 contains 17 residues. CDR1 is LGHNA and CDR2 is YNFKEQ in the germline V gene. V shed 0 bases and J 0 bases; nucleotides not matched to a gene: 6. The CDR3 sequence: CASSQERRREGSYEQYF. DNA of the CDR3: TGTGCCAGCAGCCAAGAGCGACGGCGGGAGGGCTCCTACGAGCAGTACTTC.

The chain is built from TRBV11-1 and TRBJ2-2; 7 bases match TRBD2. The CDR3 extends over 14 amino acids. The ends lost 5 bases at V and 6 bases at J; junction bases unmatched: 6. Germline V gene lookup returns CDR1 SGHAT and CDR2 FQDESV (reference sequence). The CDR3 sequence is CASSPRLAPGELFF. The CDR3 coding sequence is TGTGCCAGCAGCCCACGACTAGCTCCCGGGGAGCTGTTTTTT.

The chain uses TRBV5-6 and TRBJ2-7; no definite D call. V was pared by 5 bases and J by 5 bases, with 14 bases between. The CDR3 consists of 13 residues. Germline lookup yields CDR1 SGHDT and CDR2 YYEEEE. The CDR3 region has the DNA TGTGCCAGCAGAATAAGTCAGGTTAACGAGCAGTACTTC. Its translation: CASRISQVNEQYF.

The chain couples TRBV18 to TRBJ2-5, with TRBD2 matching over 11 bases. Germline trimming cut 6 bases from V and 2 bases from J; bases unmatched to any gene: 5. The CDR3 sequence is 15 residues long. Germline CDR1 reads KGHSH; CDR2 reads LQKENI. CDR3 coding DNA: TGTGCCAGCTCGGGTGGGACTAGCGGACAAGAGACCCAGTACTTC. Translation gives CASSGGTSGQETQYF.

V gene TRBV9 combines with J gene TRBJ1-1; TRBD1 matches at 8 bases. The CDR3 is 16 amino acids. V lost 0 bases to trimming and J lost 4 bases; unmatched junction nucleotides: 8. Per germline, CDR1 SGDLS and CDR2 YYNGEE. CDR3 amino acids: CASSVGTGGIGTEAFF. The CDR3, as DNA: TGTGCCAGCAGCGTAGGAACAGGGGGAATTGGCACTGAAGCTTTCTTT.

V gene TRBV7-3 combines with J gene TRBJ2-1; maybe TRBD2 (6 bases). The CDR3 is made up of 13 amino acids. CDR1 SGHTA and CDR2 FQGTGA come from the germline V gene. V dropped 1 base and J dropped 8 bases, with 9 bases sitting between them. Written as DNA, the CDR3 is TGTGCCAGCAGCTTAAACTGGGGGGATGAGCAGTTCTTC. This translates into CASSLNWGDEQFF.

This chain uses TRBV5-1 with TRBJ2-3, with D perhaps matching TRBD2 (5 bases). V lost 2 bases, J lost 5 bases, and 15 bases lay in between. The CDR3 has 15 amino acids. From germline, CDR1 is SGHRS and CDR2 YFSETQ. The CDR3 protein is CASSFFGNQQDTQYF. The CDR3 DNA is TGCGCCAGCAGCTTTTTCGGGAACCAACAAGATACGCAGTATTTT.

This CDR3 reads CASSVGDSSYNEQFF. The CDR3 region has the DNA TGTGCCAGCAGTGTCGGGGATAGCTCCTACAATGAGCAGTTCTTC. This chain connects TRBV6-5 to TRBJ2-1; tentative D call: TRBD2 (5 bases). The V gene lost 5 bases and the J gene lost 0 bases, with 11 bases spanning the gap. There are 15 residues in the CDR3. CDR1 is MNHEY, CDR2 SVGAGI, per germline.

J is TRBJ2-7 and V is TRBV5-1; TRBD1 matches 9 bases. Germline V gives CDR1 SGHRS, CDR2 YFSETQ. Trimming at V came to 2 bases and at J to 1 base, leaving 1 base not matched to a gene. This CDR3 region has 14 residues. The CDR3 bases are TGCGCCAGCAGCTTAGGACAGGGGTCCTACGAGCAGTACTTC. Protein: CASSLGQGSYEQYF.